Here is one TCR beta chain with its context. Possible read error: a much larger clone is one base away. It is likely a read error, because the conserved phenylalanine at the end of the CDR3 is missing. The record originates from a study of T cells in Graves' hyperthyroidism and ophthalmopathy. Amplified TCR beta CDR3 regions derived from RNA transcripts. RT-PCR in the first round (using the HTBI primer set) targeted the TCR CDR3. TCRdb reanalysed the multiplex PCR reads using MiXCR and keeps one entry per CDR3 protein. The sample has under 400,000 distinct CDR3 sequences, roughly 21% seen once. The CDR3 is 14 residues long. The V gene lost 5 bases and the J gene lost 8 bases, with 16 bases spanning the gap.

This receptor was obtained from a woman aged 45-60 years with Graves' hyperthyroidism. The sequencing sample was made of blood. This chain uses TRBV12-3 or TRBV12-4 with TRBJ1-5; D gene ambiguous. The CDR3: CASSIWDSGKPQHL. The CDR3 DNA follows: TGTGCCAGCAGTATTTGGGATTCGGGAAAGCCCCAGCATCTT.